The 10 T cell receptor beta chains presented below share a single source sample, sequenced in a study of T cell responses to AZD1222 COVID-19 vaccine. Sequencing was performed with immunoSEQ multiplex PCR; in TCRdb, only in-frame clones are kept and a portion is missing. The profile shows approximately 150,000 clones, 93% of them singletons. Specimen: peripheral blood, collected on day 0 of AZD1222 vaccination. Receptor source: an adult in good health.

The chain couples TRBV4-2 to TRBJ1-5; the D gene is possibly TRBD1 (6 bases). CDR1 LGHNA and CDR2 YNFKEQ come from the germline V gene. The ends were cut back, 0 bases at V and 5 bases at J, with 14 bases in the middle. CDR3 size: 16 residues. The CDR3 bases are TGTGCCAGCAGCCAAGAGTCGGACAGTCGTTATCAGCCCCAGCATTTT. Amino acid sequence: CASSQESDSRYQPQHF.

The rearrangement uses TRBV5-1 and TRBJ2-3; 8 positions match TRBD2. The V and J ends lost 4 bases and 0 bases, in that order; junction bases with no gene match: 10. The CDR3 extends over 17 amino acids. The germline CDR1 and CDR2 sequences are SGHRS and YFSETQ. The CDR3 is CASSLPLSGVSTDTQYF. CDR3 bases: TGCGCCAGCAGCCTCCCCCTTAGCGGGGTTAGCACAGATACGCAGTATTTT.

The gene calls are TRBV2 and TRBJ2-7; 12 bases agree with TRBD1. Looked up from germline, CDR1 is SNHLY and CDR2 is FYNNEI. The J segment lost 6 bases and the V segment lost 7 bases, leaving 4 bases of the junction unmatched. The CDR3 consists of 13 residues. The CDR3 region is CASKGQGAFEQYF. The CDR3 DNA reads as TGTGCCAGCAAGGGACAGGGGGCTTTCGAGCAGTACTTC. Using reference TRBV2 and TRBJ2-7 for the parts outside the CDR3, the full variable domain is EPEVTQTPSHQVTQMGQEVILRCVPISNHLYFYWYRQILGQKVEFLVSFYNNEISEKSEIFDDQFSVERPDGSNFTLKIRSTKLEDSAMYFCASKGQGAFEQYFGPGTRLTVT.

The rearrangement joins TRBV7-9 to TRBJ2-7; D is unclear. Trimming removed 10 bases at V and 0 bases at J, with 16 bases between. The germline V gene has CDR1 SEHNR and CDR2 FQNEAQ (reference sequence). This CDR3 is built from 14 residues. This CDR3 is CATTFRADSYEQYF. The CDR3 DNA is TGTGCCACCACCTTTAGGGCTGACTCCTACGAGCAGTACTTC.

The chain joins TRBV19 to TRBJ1-1; D is ambiguous. This CDR3 spans 15 amino acids. Germline CDR1 reads LNHDA; CDR2 reads SQIVND (reference sequence). V was shortened by 7 bases and J by 1 base, with 16 bases between the two germline ends. The CDR3 DNA reads as TGTGCCAGTACAGGACCCGTGGAGTGGAACACTGAAGCTTTCTTT. It codes for CASTGPVEWNTEAFF.

The J gene is TRBJ1-5, the V gene TRBV16; unclear D gene. Trimming shortened V by 4 bases and J by 0 bases, and 13 bases separated the two germline ends. The length of the CDR3 is 16 residues. Per the germline V gene, CDR1 is KGHSY and CDR2 is FQNENV. The CDR3 reads CASSLGRVDSNQPQHF. As DNA, the CDR3 is TGTGCCAGCAGCCTGGGAAGGGTGGATAGCAATCAGCCCCAGCATTTT.

This clone was seen only once. Different DNA sequences within this sample yield the same CDR3. The CDR3 DNA is TGTGCCAGCTCACCAGGACAGGGGGATCAGCCCCAGCATTTT. As protein: CASSPGQGDQPQHF. The chain is built from TRBV18 and TRBJ1-5, with TRBD1 matching 10 bases. J was trimmed by 5 bases and V by 2 bases; bases with no gene match: 0. Germline loops: CDR1 KGHSH, CDR2 LQKENI. This CDR3 spans 14 amino acids. Full variable domain (remainder filled in from reference TRBV18 and TRBJ1-5): NAGVMQNPRHLVRRRGQEARLRCSPMKGHSHVYWYRQLPEEGLKFMVYLQKENIIDESGMPKERFSAEFPKEGPSILRIQQVVRGDSAAYFCASSPGQGDQPQHFGDGTRLSIL.

This sequence joins TRBV27 and TRBJ2-1; tentatively, D is TRBD2 (5 bases). From germline, CDR1 is MNHEY and CDR2 SMNVEV (reference sequence). Trimming stripped 5 bases from V and 0 bases from J, with 14 bases between. The CDR3 totals 16 residues. The DNA for the CDR3 is TGTGCCAGCAGTCGAGGGCCGGGGAGCTCCTACAATGAGCAGTTCTTC. This gives the protein CASSRGPGSSYNEQFF.

This rearrangement joins TRBV3-1 (or the pseudogene TRBV3-2) to TRBJ2-7, with TRBD1 identical over 9 bases. CDR3 length: 14 amino acids. Germline V gene sequence: CDR1 LGHDT, CDR2 YNNKEL (reference sequence). The junction had 2 bases not matched to a gene; V was cut back by 4 bases and J by 1 base. The CDR3 spells CASSPGQGSYEQYF. In DNA, the CDR3 is TGTGCCAGCAGCCCCGGACAGGGGTCCTACGAGCAGTACTTC.

The chain uses TRBV27 and TRBJ1-5, with D tentatively TRBD1 (5 bases). This CDR3 spans 14 amino acids. The germline V gene encodes CDR1 MNHEY and CDR2 SMNVEV (reference sequence). With 4 bases removed from V and 1 base from J, the gap between germline ends came to 8 bases. The CDR3 DNA is TGTGCCAGCAGTTCAGGGAAAAGCAATCAGCCCCAGCATTTT. It is translated as CASSSGKSNQPQHF.